The 17 T cell receptor beta chains in this list originate from one sample, sequenced in a study of cytomegalovirus exposure and HLA in healthy donors. PCR employed 60 Vbeta and 13 Jbeta primers. Clones were sequenced by immunoSEQ multiplex PCR, and TCRdb holds only the in-frame ones, with some missing. Here the sample spans some 130,000 clones, roughly 80% being singletons. Sequencing input: PBMCs. The receptors originated from a male donor in good health and CMV-seronegative.

The chain links TRBV18 to TRBJ2-1; D is unclear. Germline CDR1 KGHSH, CDR2 LQKENI. The CDR3 extends over 13 amino acids. V was pared by 2 bases and J by 5 bases, with 7 bases between. CDR3: CASSPNIDNEQFF. The CDR3 nucleotides are TGTGCCAGCTCACCAAACATCGACAATGAGCAGTTCTTC.

This chain connects TRBV28 to TRBJ2-7; 9 nucleotides match TRBD1. CDR1 is MDHEN, CDR2 SYDVKM, per germline. J was trimmed by 12 bases and V by 5 bases; bases with no gene match: 5. This CDR3 is built from 11 residues. Written as DNA, the CDR3 is TGTGCCAGCAGTCTAGGACAGGGGATGTACTTC. This gives the protein CASSLGQGMYF.

The V and J genes are TRBV19 and TRBJ2-7; the match to TRBD2 covers 7 bases. V lost 4 bases, J lost 5 bases, and 8 bases stayed unmatched. There are 14 residues in the CDR3. The germline V gene encodes CDR1 LNHDA and CDR2 SQIVND (reference sequence). CDR3 DNA sequence: TGTGCCAGTAGTAGTGGCCGGGAGGCCCACGAGCAGTACTTC. Its protein is CASSSGREAHEQYF.

V gene TRBV19 combines with J gene TRBJ1-1; TRBD1 is a possible D gene (5 bases). CDR1 and CDR2 (germline): LNHDA, SQIVND (reference sequence). Trimming removed 7 bases from V and 1 base from J, with 13 bases in between. The CDR3 sequence is 14 residues long. CDR3 residues: CASTPGERNTEAFF. The DNA for the CDR3 is TGTGCCAGTACCCCGGGGGAAAGGAACACTGAAGCTTTCTTT.

This clone came up a few times. The gene calls are TRBV14 and TRBJ2-6; 10 nucleotides agree with TRBD1. The CDR3 contains 17 residues. J gave up 3 bases and V 2 bases, and 4 bases lay outside the gene matches. Germline CDR1 reads SGHDN; CDR2 reads FVKESK. DNA of the CDR3: TGTGCCAGCAGCCAATCGACAGGGGGCTATGGGGCCAACGTCCTGACTTTC. Translation gives CASSQSTGGYGANVLTF.

This chain links TRBV4-3 with TRBJ1-6; D is ambiguous. In germline, CDR1 is LGHNA, CDR2 YSLEER. The CDR3 is made up of 13 amino acids. V gave up 0 bases and J gave up 10 bases, with 7 bases separating them. The CDR3 sequence: CASSQDSGSPLHF. The CDR3 DNA sequence: TGCGCCAGCAGCCAAGATTCGGGGTCACCCCTCCACTTT.

The chain links TRBV6-5 to TRBJ1-2; 7 nucleotides align to TRBD1. This CDR3 comprises 16 residues. Per germline, CDR1 MNHEY and CDR2 SVGAGI. After removal of 0 bases from V and 2 bases from J, the junction contained 6 bases not matched to a gene. The CDR3 coding sequence is TGTGCCAGCAGTTACTCGACAGGGACGGCGAACTATGGCTACACCTTC. Protein product: CASSYSTGTANYGYTF.

The rearrangement links TRBV18 to TRBJ2-1, with TRBD1 matching over 10 bases. After removal of 6 bases from V and 6 bases from J, the junction contained 2 bases not matched to a gene. The germline gives CDR1 KGHSH, CDR2 LQKENI. This CDR3 comprises 13 residues. The CDR3 DNA follows: TGTGCCAGCTCCGGGACAGGGGTCAATGAGCAGTTCTTC. Its translation: CASSGTGVNEQFF. Drawing the rest from reference TRBV18 and TRBJ2-1, the complete variable domain is NAGVMQNPRHLVRRRGQEARLRCSPMKGHSHVYWYRQLPEEGLKFMVYLQKENIIDESGMPKERFSAEFPKEGPSILRIQQVVRGDSAAYFCASSGTGVNEQFFGPGTRLTVL.

The chain carries TRBV18 and TRBJ1-5; 8 nucleotides line up with TRBD1. Unmatched junction bases numbered 7, after V lost 6 bases and J lost 6 bases. The CDR3 sequence is 14 residues long. From germline, CDR1 is KGHSH and CDR2 LQKENI. As DNA, the CDR3 is TGTGCCAGCTCTCGACAGGGGCAAGTTCAGCCCCAGCATTTT. Translating it yields CASSRQGQVQPQHF.

The gene calls are TRBV30 and TRBJ2-3; 8 bases match TRBD1. Per germline, CDR1 GTSNPN and CDR2 SVGIG (reference sequence). The CDR3 length is 15 residues. J gave up 6 bases and V 5 bases, and 13 bases lay outside the gene matches. CDR3 in amino acids: CAWDRGGTGTDTQYF. CDR3 in DNA: TGTGCCTGGGACAGAGGTGGGACAGGAACCGATACGCAGTATTTT. Full variable domain (remainder filled in from reference TRBV30 and TRBJ2-3): SQTIHQWPATLVQPVGSPLSLECTVEGTSNPNLYWYRQAAGRGLQLLFYSVGIGQISSEVPQNLSASRPQDRQFILSSKKLLLSDSGFYLCAWDRGGTGTDTQYFGPGTRLTVL.

This clone has more than one count but fewer than ten. The genes are TRBV28 and TRBJ1-5; no definite D call. The CDR3 runs to 19 residues. Trimming cost V 1 base and J 4 bases, with 23 bases left between them. Germline-derived CDR1 and CDR2 are MDHEN and SYDVKM. In DNA, the CDR3 is TGTGCCAGCAGTTTATATCCCTCGCGCGGAGCAGCACGTAATCAGCCCCAGCATTTT. Protein product: CASSLYPSRGAARNQPQHF.

The gene calls are TRBV28 and TRBJ1-5, with a tentative D call TRBD1 (5 bases). This CDR3 comprises 18 residues. V lost 6 bases to trimming and J lost 2 bases, with 23 bases between them. CDR1 and CDR2 (germline): MDHEN, SYDVKM. The CDR3 loop is CASSQHGAGGIGNQPQHF. The CDR3, as DNA: TGTGCCAGCAGCCAACATGGAGCGGGGGGTATTGGCAATCAGCCCCAGCATTTT.

With respect to this clone: Mismatch with germline at one junction end may stem from a read error. The gene calls are TRBV30 and TRBJ2-7; no clear D. Germline loops: CDR1 GTSNPN, CDR2 SVGIG (reference sequence). The CDR3 loop spans 9 amino acids. CDR3 region: CACPLPGDF. CDR3 bases: TGTGCCTGCCCACTACCCGGCGACTTC.

This chain uses TRBV19 with TRBJ1-2; D remains ambiguous. CDR1 is LNHDA and CDR2 is SQIVND in the germline V gene (reference sequence). V dropped 1 base and J dropped 3 bases, with 18 bases sitting between them. CDR3 length: 17 residues. The CDR3 is CASSIGRRVTLDYGYTF. CDR3 in DNA: TGTGCCAGTAGTATAGGGAGGCGGGTTACCCTTGACTATGGCTACACCTTC.

The rearrangement joins TRBV5-1 to TRBJ2-7; TRBD2 matches 9 bases. This CDR3 comprises 16 residues. CDR1 is SGHRS, CDR2 YFSETQ, per germline. V gave up 0 bases and J gave up 0 bases; unmatched junction bases: 4. DNA of the CDR3: TGCGCCAGCAGCTTGGCTGGGACTAGCTTCTCCTACGAGCAGTACTTC. It specifies CASSLAGTSFSYEQYF.

V gene TRBV10-3 combines with J gene TRBJ2-5; 8 bases align to TRBD2. The CDR3 is 13 residues long. Trimming took 3 bases from V and 5 from J; bases not matched to a gene: 2. CDR1 and CDR2 (germline): ENHRY, SYGVKD. CDR3 residues: CAISDGGAETQYF. The CDR3 coding sequence is TGTGCCATCAGTGACGGGGGGGCGGAGACCCAGTACTTC.

This sequence joins TRBV2 and TRBJ1-4; D perhaps matches TRBD1 (6 bases). The CDR3 runs to 13 residues. V shed 8 bases and J shed 6 bases, with 13 bases lying between them. Germline V gives CDR1 SNHLY, CDR2 FYNNEI. Here the CDR3 DNA reads TGTGCCAGCCGCAGGGGTTGGGATGAAAAACTGTTTTTT. It specifies CASRRGWDEKLFF.